Below are 20 T cell receptor beta chains sequenced from a single sample in a study of T-cell reconstitution after alpha-beta-depleted transplantation in children. TCRbeta library preparation incorporated unique molecular identifiers. MiXCR, applied by TCRdb to the PCR reads, yields one record per CDR3 protein. The sample gives around 76,000 distinct CDR3 sequences, 15% to 20% of which show up once; approximately 55% is in the top ten. Sequenced material: PBMCs, mostly from graft donor cells, taken 360 days after TCRalphabeta/CD19-depleted stem cell transplant. The receptors were sampled from a male patient aged 2 to 10 who had a stem cell transplant for acute lymphoblastic leukemia, so the T cells may come from the graft donor.

The V call is TRBV10-2, the J call TRBJ2-2; D is ambiguous. Trimming pared 2 bases from V and 6 bases from J, leaving 4 bases between. The CDR3 extends over 12 amino acids. Germline loops: CDR1 WSHSY, CDR2 SAAADI. CDR3 sequence reads: CASSEVSGELFF. The CDR3 DNA reads TGCGCCAGCAGTGAGGTTTCCGGGGAGCTGTTTTTT.

There are a few counts of this clonotype. The gene calls are TRBV11-3 and TRBJ1-1; D perhaps matches TRBD1 (5 bases). In germline, CDR1 is SGHNT, CDR2 YENEEA. This CDR3 is built from 15 residues. Between the trimmed V and J ends, which lost 5 bases and 3 bases, there was a span of 16 bases. The CDR3 DNA sequence: TGTGCCAGCAGCCAGGGACGTGTATGGGACACTGAAGCTTTCTTT. This sequence encodes CASSQGRVWDTEAFF.

The rearrangement links TRBV20-1 to TRBJ2-2, with 8 bases identical to TRBD2. This CDR3 comprises 16 residues. V dropped 2 bases and J dropped 1; count of bases not matched to a gene: 6. Germline V gives CDR1 DFQATT, CDR2 SNEGSKA (reference sequence). CDR3 bases: TGCAGTGCTAGAAAGACGGGACTAGTGAACACCGGGGAGCTGTTTTTT. Translating gives CSARKTGLVNTGELFF.

The chain recombines TRBV4-1 with TRBJ2-7, with D perhaps TRBD1 (6 bases). V was trimmed by 4 bases and J by 0 bases, leaving 13 bases between them. Per germline, CDR1 MGHRA and CDR2 YSYEKL. The length of the CDR3 is 15 residues. The CDR3 DNA follows: TGCGCCAGCAGCCGCCTCCGGGACACCTCCTACGAGCAGTACTTC. It yields the protein CASSRLRDTSYEQYF.

This clonotype was counted only a few times. The CDR3 reads CASSPTGSLPYEQYF. As DNA, the CDR3 is TGTGCCAGCAGTCCAACAGGGTCCCTCCCCTACGAGCAGTACTTC. The V and J genes are TRBV12-3 or TRBV12-4 and TRBJ2-7, with D possibly TRBD1 on 6 matching bases. V dropped 5 bases and J dropped 2 bases, with 16 bases sitting between them. The CDR3 is 15 amino acids.

This chain connects TRBV19 to TRBJ2-7; D might be TRBD1 (6 bases). V shed 5 bases and J shed 0 bases, with 14 bases lying between them. Germline CDR1 LNHDA, CDR2 SQIVND (reference sequence). This CDR3 is built from 15 residues. The CDR3 sequence is CASSPGHSSSYEQYF. In nucleotides, the CDR3 is TGTGCCAGTAGTCCGGGACACAGCAGCTCCTACGAGCAGTACTTC.

V gene TRBV12-3 or TRBV12-4 combines with J gene TRBJ2-7; 10 bases map to TRBD1. The CDR3 is 15 residues long. Trimming cost V 3 bases and J 6 bases; bases outside gene matches: 8. The CDR3 here is CASSFGTGVSPEQYF. In nucleotides, the CDR3 is TGTGCCAGCAGTTTTGGGACAGGGGTTTCCCCCGAGCAGTACTTC.

The V gene is TRBV5-1, the J gene TRBJ2-3, with D possibly matching TRBD1 (5 bases). Looked up from germline, CDR1 is SGHRS and CDR2 is YFSETQ. V shed 1 base and J shed 2 bases, with 11 bases lying between them. This CDR3 is 15 amino acids long. The CDR3 sequence: CASSLPGALTDTQYF. In DNA form, the CDR3 reads TGCGCCAGCAGCTTGCCTGGGGCCCTCACAGATACGCAGTATTTT.

There are many counts of this clonotype. The chain has TRBV19 and TRBJ2-1; tentatively, D is TRBD2 (6 bases). CDR3 length: 14 residues. Germline CDR1 LNHDA, CDR2 SQIVND (reference sequence). Trimming cost V 6 bases and J 7 bases, with 16 bases left between them. CDR3 residues: CASRNPRRVNEQFF. The CDR3 region has the DNA TGTGCCAGTAGAAACCCCAGGAGGGTTAATGAGCAGTTCTTC.

This clonotype showed up just a few times. The rearrangement links TRBV5-1 to TRBJ2-1, with 7 positions matching TRBD2. CDR3 length equals 14 residues. The junction had 8 bases not matched to a gene; V was cut back by 2 bases and J by 9 bases. Germline V gene data show CDR1 as SGHRS and CDR2 as YFSETQ. The CDR3 loop is CASSFPAGSSEQFF. CDR3 DNA: TGCGCCAGCAGCTTCCCAGCGGGATCTAGTGAGCAGTTCTTC. Supplemented by reference TRBV5-1 and TRBJ2-1, the full variable domain reads KAGVTQTPRYLIKTRGQQVTLSCSPISGHRSVSWYQQTPGQGLQFLFEYFSETQRNKGNFPGRFSGRQFSNSRSEMNVSTLELGDSALYLCASSFPAGSSEQFFGPGTRLTVL.

There are a few counts of this clonotype. This sequence joins TRBV4-2 and TRBJ2-7, with TRBD2 matching 7 bases. V lost 3 bases to trimming and J lost 2 bases; unmatched junction nucleotides: 13. Germline V gene sequence: CDR1 LGHNA, CDR2 YNFKEQ. The CDR3 consists of 17 residues. This chain's CDR3 is CASSHVNDGLGPYEQYF. In DNA, the CDR3 is TGTGCCAGCAGCCACGTCAACGACGGACTAGGTCCCTACGAGCAGTACTTC.

The rearrangement uses TRBV5-4 and TRBJ2-5; D call uncertain. The CDR3 runs to 14 residues. The ends were cut back, 0 bases at V and 4 bases at J, with 10 bases in the middle. Germline values: CDR1 SGHNT, CDR2 YYREEE (reference sequence). The CDR3 is CASSLARVSETQYF. The CDR3 DNA reads as TGTGCCAGCAGCTTGGCTAGGGTCTCAGAGACCCAGTACTTC.

This clonotype occurred a few times. The chain carries TRBV29-1 and TRBJ2-5; D uncertain. Germline V lookup: CDR1 SQVTM, CDR2 ANQGSEA. The CDR3 length is 13 residues. The V end was cut by 2 bases, the J end by 7 bases, with 14 bases between. CDR3 DNA sequence: TGCAGCGTTGAACCAACAACTCTTGGGACCCAGTACTTC. Amino acid sequence: CSVEPTTLGTQYF.

V gene TRBV20-1 combines with J gene TRBJ2-5; TRBD2 matches 7 bases. With 6 bases clipped from V and 10 bases from J, the junction kept 5 bases outside the gene matches. Germline CDR1 and CDR2: DFQATT and SNEGSKA (reference sequence). The CDR3 runs to 10 residues. CDR3 in DNA: TGCAGTGCCTTAAGCGGGATCCAGTACTTC. Protein product: CSALSGIQYF.

This clonotype turned up a few times. This sequence joins TRBV7-9 and TRBJ2-3; TRBD2 matches at 9 bases. The CDR3 runs 15 residues. The V gene's germline CDR1 is SEHNR and CDR2 FQNEAQ (reference sequence). J gave up 4 bases and V 6 bases, and 8 bases lay outside the gene matches. This chain's CDR3 is CASSRREGGADTQYF. In DNA form, the CDR3 reads TGTGCCAGCAGTAGGCGGGAGGGCGGGGCAGATACGCAGTATTTT.

There are a few counts of this clonotype. This chain uses TRBV2 with TRBJ2-7; TRBD1 matches 7 bases. V lost 7 bases and J lost 6; bases outside the gene matches: 15. The germline gives CDR1 SNHLY, CDR2 FYNNEI. The CDR3 runs 15 residues. The CDR3 DNA reads as TGTGCCAGCACCCCTCCAGGGGCACAGGGGTCCGAGCAGTACTTC. It codes for CASTPPGAQGSEQYF. The variable domain in full, completed from reference TRBV2 and TRBJ2-7, reads EPEVTQTPSHQVTQMGQEVILRCVPISNHLYFYWYRQILGQKVEFLVSFYNNEISEKSEIFDDQFSVERPDGSNFTLKIRSTKLEDSAMYFCASTPPGAQGSEQYFGPGTRLTVT.

This clonotype was recorded at least ten times. The chain carries TRBV12-3 or TRBV12-4 and TRBJ1-1; D is unclear. Deletions cut 0 bases from V and 8 bases from J, with 10 bases between. This CDR3 spans 13 amino acids. The CDR3 loop reads CASSLALPREAFF. CDR3 DNA: TGTGCCAGCAGTTTAGCGCTTCCACGAGAAGCTTTCTTT.

This clonotype has a count of ten or more. The rearrangement joins TRBV12-3 or TRBV12-4 to TRBJ2-1, with a weak D call TRBD2 (5 bases). This CDR3 is built from 11 residues. Trimming cost V 9 bases and J 4 bases, with 7 bases left between them. CDR3 amino acids: CASSGYNEQFF. DNA for the CDR3: TGTGCCAGTTCGGGGTACAATGAGCAGTTCTTC.

The V gene is TRBV25-1, the J gene TRBJ2-1, with a weak D call TRBD2 (5 bases). Germline V gives CDR1 MGHDK, CDR2 SYGVNS. The CDR3 totals 15 residues. V was shortened by 2 bases and J by 2 bases, with 10 bases between the two germline ends. CDR3 sequence: CASSEAGGPYNEQFF. CDR3 nucleotides: TGTGCCAGCAGTGAAGCGGGTGGTCCCTACAATGAGCAGTTCTTC. Based on the CDR3 plus reference TRBV25-1 and TRBJ2-1, the full variable domain is EADIYQTPRYLVIGTGKKITLECSQTMGHDKMYWYQQDPGMELHLIHYSYGVNSTEKGDLSSESTVSRIRTEHFPLTLESARPSHTSQYLCASSEAGGPYNEQFFGPGTRLTVL.

The V gene is TRBV7-9, the J gene TRBJ2-3; 9 nucleotides agree with TRBD2. V lost 3 bases, J lost 4 bases, and 8 bases stayed unmatched. CDR3 length: 16 residues. The germline gives CDR1 SEHNR, CDR2 FQNEAQ (reference sequence). CDR3 residues: CASSFPRSGSADTQYF. In nucleotides, the CDR3 is TGTGCCAGCAGCTTCCCTCGTAGCGGGAGTGCAGATACGCAGTATTTT.